This entry features one T cell receptor beta chain sequence. These data originate in a study of technical replicates of blood from a handful of donors. CDR1 and CDR2 (germline): MNHNS, SASEGT. The CDR3 length is 13 residues. V shed 6 bases, J shed 2 bases, and the junction held 3 bases outside the gene matches. Clones were read by immunoSEQ multiplex PCR, and TCRdb kept only the in-frame ones, dropping some. Of approximately 100,000 clones listed, approximately 95% are singletons. The source of this sequence is a human donor in good health. The gene calls are TRBV6-1 and TRBJ2-7; 8 nucleotides line up with TRBD1. The sequenced sample consisted of T cells isolated from PBMCs. CDR3 coding DNA: TGTGCCAGCAGAGGACAGGGCACCTACGAGCAGTACTTC. It translates to CASRGQGTYEQYF.